This T cell receptor (beta chain) emerged from a study of blood T cells in healthy people across ages. The CDR3 spans 14 residues. V lost 5 bases and J lost 2, with 12 bases in between. Germline assignment: CDR1 MNHEY and CDR2 SVGEGT. The second PCR ran roughly 7 to 12 cycles with a sample-barcoded 5' primer and J-beta primers. One entry per CDR3 protein results from TCRdb running MiXCR on the 5' RACE reads. The table has about 770,000 distinct CDR3 sequences, 40% to 50% seen once. General study results and limits: Possibly, changes in expanded clonotypes were confounded because donor CMV status was unknown. Whereas aged donors had fewer naive CD4+ cells, long-lived donors had more of them and higher diversity.

Concerning this clonotype itself: What it binds is not known.

Sequencing was performed on blood. This receptor was obtained from a man aged 60-69 years in good health. This chain uses TRBV6-2 or TRBV6-3 with TRBJ2-5; TRBD1 is a possible D gene (5 bases). The CDR3 protein is CASSLRDLQETQYF. As DNA, the CDR3 is TGTGCCAGCAGTCTCAGGGATTTGCAAGAGACCCAGTACTTC.